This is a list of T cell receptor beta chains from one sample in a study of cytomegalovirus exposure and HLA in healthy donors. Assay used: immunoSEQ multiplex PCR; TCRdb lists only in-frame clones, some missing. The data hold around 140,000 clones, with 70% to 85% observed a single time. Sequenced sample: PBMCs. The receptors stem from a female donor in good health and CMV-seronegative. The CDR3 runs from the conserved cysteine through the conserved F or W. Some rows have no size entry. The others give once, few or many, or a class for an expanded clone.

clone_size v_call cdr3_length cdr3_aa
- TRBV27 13 CASRPGQVYEQYF
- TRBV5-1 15 CASSPGGVYTDTQYF
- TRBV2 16 CASTPRGLAGVDEQFF
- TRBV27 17 CASSPSPGTGGSYEQYF
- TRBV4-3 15 CASSQQGQGAYEQYF
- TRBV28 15 CASSLIVRGVHEQYF
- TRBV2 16 CASRSTSGTVYNEQFF
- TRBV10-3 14 CAISGTNSNQPQHF
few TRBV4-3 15 CASSPRTGGNYGYTF
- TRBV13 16 CASSGQGLADFYEQYF
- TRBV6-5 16 CASSYSSTSGQETQYF
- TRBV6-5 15 CASSYSRGPLNEQFF
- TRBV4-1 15 CASSQALTSAYEQYF
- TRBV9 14 CASSWTGDNSPLHF
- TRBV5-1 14 CASSQGQHTDTQYF
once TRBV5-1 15 CASSQRQGLGGELFF
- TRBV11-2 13 CASSDPGNEKLFF
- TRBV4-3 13 CASSVGRGQPQHF
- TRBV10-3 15 CAIRSSGNSGNTIYF
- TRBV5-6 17 CASFRASGTRMADTQYF
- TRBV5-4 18 CASSLVVGARPGEETQYF
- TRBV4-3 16 CASSQEAGAAVYEQYF
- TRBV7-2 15 CASRRASGQGYEQYF
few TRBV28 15 CASVEPGYSNQPQHF
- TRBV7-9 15 CASSPRSRSTDTQYF
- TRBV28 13 CASSTTRFGEQFF
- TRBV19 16 CASYHPGTSGRDEQFF
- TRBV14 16 CASSQDFGALNEKLFF
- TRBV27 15 CASSQWTSGRGEQFF
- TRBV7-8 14 CASSFGTSGNEQFF
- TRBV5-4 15 CASSPAGGQSGELFF
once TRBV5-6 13 CASSTRHKETQYF
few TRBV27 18 CASSLTGQGTNSFYGYTF
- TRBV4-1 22 CASSHREGDPGLAVQLGDTQYF
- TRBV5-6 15 CASSPELAGEGTQYF
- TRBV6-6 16 CASSALPDRVVDTQYF
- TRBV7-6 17 CASSSPYGTKGTGELFF
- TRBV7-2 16 CASSPRTSGDGGTQYF
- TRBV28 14 CASFSAGSNQPQHF
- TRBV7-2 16 CASSLGAASPANEQFF
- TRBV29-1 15 CSVSLAGGPYNEQFF
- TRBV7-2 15 CASSPYSGTTYEQYF
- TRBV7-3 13 CASSGQGGETQYF
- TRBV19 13 CASTRGQGYGYTF
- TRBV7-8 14 CASSLASGVGEQYF